This T cell receptor beta chain was captured in a study of control samples from healthy donors and cancer patients. This clone was observed a handful of times. Germline V gives CDR1 SEHNR, CDR2 FQNEAQ (reference sequence). With 4 bases clipped from V and 8 bases from J, the junction kept 8 bases outside the gene matches. The length of the CDR3 is 14 residues. The repertoire was sequenced with immunoSEQ multiplex PCR; TCRdb's copy has only in-frame clones and lacks some. This sample carries 150,000 to 200,000 clones, 92% of them seen once, and the ten largest clones take roughly 0.64%. The origin of this receptor is a woman in her thirties in good health. What was sequenced was blood. The chain combines TRBV7-9 with TRBJ2-1; 7 positions match TRBD1. The CDR3 sequence is CASSSMGQSHEQFF. In DNA, the CDR3 is TGTGCCAGCAGCTCGATGGGACAGTCCCATGAGCAGTTCTTC.